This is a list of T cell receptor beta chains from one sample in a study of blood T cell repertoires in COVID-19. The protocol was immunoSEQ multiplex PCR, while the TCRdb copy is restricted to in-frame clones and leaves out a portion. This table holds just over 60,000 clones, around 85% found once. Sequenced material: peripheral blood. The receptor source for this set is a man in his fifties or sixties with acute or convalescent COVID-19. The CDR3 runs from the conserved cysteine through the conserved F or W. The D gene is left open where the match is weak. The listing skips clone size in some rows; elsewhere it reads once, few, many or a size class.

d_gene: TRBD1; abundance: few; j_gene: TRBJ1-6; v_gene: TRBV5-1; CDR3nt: TGCGCCAGCAGCTTGGCGCAGGGGGCGGATTCACCCCTCCACTTT; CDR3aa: CASSLAQGADSPLHF
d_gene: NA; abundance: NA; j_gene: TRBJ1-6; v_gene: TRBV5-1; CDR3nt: TGCGCCAGCAGCCAAAGGGGAAGCTCCTATAATTCACCCCTCCACTTT; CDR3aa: CASSQRGSSYNSPLHF
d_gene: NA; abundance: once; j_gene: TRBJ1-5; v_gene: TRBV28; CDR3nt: TGTGCCAGCCAGGGCAGGGGCCCTCAGCCCCAGCATTTT; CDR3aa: CASQGRGPQPQHF
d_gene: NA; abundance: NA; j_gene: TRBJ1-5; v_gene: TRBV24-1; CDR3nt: TGTGCCACCAGTGCGGGGGGGGGCCAGCCCCAGCATTTT; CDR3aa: CATSAGGGQPQHF
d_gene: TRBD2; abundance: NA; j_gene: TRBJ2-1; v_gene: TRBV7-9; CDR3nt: TGTGCCAGCAGGCAACCGGGACTAGCGGTGAATGAGCAGTTCTTC; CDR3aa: CASRQPGLAVNEQFF
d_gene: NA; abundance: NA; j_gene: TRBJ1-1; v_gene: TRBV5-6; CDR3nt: TGTGCCAGCAGCTTAAGACAGAACACTGAAGCTTTCTTT; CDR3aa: CASSLRQNTEAFF
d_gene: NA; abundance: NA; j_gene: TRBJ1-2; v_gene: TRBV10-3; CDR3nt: TGTGCCATCAGTGAGTCGGCGGCTGCTAACTATGGCTACACCTTC; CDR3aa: CAISESAAANYGYTF
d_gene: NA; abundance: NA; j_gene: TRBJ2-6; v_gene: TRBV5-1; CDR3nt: TGCGCCAGCAGCTTGACAGGGTCGGTCTCTGGGGCCAACGTCCTGACTTTC; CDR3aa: CASSLTGSVSGANVLTF
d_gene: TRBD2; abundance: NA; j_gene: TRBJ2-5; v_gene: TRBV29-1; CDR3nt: TGCAGCGTTGACCGCACGACTAGCGGGAGTTCAGAGACCCAGTACTTC; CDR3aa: CSVDRTTSGSSETQYF
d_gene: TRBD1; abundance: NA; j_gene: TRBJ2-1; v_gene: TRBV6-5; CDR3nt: TGTGCCAGCGGGACAGTCCTTAACAATGAGCAGTTCTTC; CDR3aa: CASGTVLNNEQFF
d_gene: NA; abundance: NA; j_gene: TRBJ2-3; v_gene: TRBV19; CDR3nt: TGTGCCAGTAGTATGCGCCCTAGCGCGAATCCACACACAGATACGCAGTATTTT; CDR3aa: CASSMRPSANPHTDTQYF
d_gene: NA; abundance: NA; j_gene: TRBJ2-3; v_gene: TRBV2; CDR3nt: TGTGCCAGCAGTGAAGGAAACAGGGCAACAGATACGCAGTATTTT; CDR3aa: CASSEGNRATDTQYF
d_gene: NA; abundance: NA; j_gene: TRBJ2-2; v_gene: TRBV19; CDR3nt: TGTGCCAGTAGTCGGAGTGCCACCGGGGAGCTGTTTTTT; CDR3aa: CASSRSATGELFF
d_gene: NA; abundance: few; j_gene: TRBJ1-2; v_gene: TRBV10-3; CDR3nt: TGTGCCATCAATGCAGGGGACAATTTCTATGGCTACACCTTC; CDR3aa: CAINAGDNFYGYTF
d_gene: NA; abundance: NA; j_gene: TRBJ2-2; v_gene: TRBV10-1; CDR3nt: TGCGCCAGCAGTGACCAGCGGAACACCGGGGAGCTGTTTTTT; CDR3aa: CASSDQRNTGELFF
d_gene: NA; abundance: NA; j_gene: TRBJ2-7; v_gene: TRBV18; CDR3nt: TGTGCCAGCTCACCCTCGGTGGGGGGGCTCTCGGACGAGCAGTACTTC; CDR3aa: CASSPSVGGLSDEQYF
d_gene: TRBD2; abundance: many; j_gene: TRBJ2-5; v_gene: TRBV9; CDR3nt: TGTGCCAGCAGCGCCAGACTAGCCTGGGGGGAGACCCAGTACTTC; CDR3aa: CASSARLAWGETQYF
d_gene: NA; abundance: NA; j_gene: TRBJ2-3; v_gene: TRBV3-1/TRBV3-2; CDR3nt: TGTGCCAGCAGCCTCGAGCGGTTTAGCACAGATACGCAGTATTTT; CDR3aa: CASSLERFSTDTQYF
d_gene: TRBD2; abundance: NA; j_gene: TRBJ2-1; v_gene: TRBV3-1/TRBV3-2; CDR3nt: TGTGCCAGCAGCCAAGGGACTAGCGGGAGTTACAATGAGCAGTTCTTC; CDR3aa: CASSQGTSGSYNEQFF
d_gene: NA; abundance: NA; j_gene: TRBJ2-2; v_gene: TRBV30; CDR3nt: TGTGCCTGGAGTGTGGGACTGGGGGAGCTGTTTTTT; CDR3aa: CAWSVGLGELFF
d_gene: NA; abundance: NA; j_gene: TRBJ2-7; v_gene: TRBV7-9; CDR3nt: TGTGCCAGCAGTACCGGGACAAATTCCTACGAGCAGTACTTC; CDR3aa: CASSTGTNSYEQYF
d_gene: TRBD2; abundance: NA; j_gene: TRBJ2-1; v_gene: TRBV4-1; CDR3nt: TGCGCCAGCAGCCAAGCACTAGCGGGAGGGCGATCCTACAATGAGCAGTTCTTC; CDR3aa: CASSQALAGGRSYNEQFF
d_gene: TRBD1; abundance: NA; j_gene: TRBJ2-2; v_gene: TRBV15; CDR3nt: TGTGCCACCAGCAGAGACCTGACAGGGTCTAACACCGGGGAGCTGTTTTTT; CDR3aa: CATSRDLTGSNTGELFF
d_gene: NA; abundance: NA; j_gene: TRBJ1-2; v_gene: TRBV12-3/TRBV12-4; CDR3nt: TGTGCCAGCAGTTCAGGTAGCGGTGGCTACACCTTC; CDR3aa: CASSSGSGGYTF
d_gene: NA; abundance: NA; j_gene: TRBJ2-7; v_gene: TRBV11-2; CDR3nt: TGTGCCAGCAGCCCGAGCCTAGGCTACGAGCAGTACTTC; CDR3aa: CASSPSLGYEQYF
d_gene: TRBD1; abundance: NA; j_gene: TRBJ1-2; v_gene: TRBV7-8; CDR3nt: TGTGCCAGCAGCTTAGCACTGGGACAGGGGGCCTATGGCTACACCTTC; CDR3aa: CASSLALGQGAYGYTF
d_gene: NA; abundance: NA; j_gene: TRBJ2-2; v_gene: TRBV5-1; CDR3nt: TGCGCCAGCAGCTTGCTTCAGGGTTCCACCGGGGAGCTGTTTTTT; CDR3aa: CASSLLQGSTGELFF
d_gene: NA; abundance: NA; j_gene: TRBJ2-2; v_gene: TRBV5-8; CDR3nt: TGTGCCCCTATGGTCAGGACGAACACCGGGGAGCTGTTTTTT; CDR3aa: CAPMVRTNTGELFF
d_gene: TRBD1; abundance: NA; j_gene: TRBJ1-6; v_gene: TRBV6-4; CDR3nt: TGTGCCAGCAGACCGGACAGGAGCTCCTATAATTCACCCCTCCACTTT; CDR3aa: CASRPDRSSYNSPLHF